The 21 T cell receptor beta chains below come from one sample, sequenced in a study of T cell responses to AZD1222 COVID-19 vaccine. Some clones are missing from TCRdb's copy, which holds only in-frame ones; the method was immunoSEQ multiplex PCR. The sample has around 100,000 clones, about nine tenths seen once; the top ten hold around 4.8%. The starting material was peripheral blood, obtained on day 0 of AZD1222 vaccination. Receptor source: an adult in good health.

CDR3 region: CASSVRPGNYGYTF. In DNA, the CDR3 is TGTGCCAGCAGCGTTAGGCCAGGGAACTATGGCTACACCTTC. This sequence joins TRBV11-2 and TRBJ1-2; D possibly corresponds to TRBD1 (5 bases). The CDR3 totals 14 residues. Per the germline V gene, CDR1 is SGHAT and CDR2 is FQNNGV. V lost 5 bases, J lost 2 bases, and 12 bases lay in between.

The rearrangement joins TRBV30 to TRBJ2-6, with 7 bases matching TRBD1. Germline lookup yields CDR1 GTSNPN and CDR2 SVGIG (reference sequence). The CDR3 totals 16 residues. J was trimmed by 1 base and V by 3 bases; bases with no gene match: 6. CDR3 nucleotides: TGTGCCTGGAGCACAGGGGCGCGATCTGGGGCCAACGTCCTGACTTTC. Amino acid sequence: CAWSTGARSGANVLTF.

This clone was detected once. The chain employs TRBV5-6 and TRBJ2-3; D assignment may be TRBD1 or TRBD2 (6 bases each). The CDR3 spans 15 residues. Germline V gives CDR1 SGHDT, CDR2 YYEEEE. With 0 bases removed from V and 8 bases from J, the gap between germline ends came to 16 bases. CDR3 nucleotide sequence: TGTGCCAGCAGCTTGGTGCGGAAACAGGGAGGTACGCAGTATTTT. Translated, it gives CASSLVRKQGGTQYF.

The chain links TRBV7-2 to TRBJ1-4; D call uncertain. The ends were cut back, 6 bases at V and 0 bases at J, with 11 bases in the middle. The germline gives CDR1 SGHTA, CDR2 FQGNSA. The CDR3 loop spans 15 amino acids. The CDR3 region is CASSRIRSTNEKLFF. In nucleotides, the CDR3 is TGTGCCAGCAGTCGAATCCGGTCAACTAATGAAAAACTGTTTTTT.

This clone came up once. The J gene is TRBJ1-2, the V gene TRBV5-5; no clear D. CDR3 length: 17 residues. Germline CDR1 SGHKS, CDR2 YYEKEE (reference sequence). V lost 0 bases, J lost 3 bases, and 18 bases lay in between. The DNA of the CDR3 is TGTGCCAGCAGCTTGGTCGAGGGAGCGTCAACTCACTATGGCTACACCTTC. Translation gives CASSLVEGASTHYGYTF.

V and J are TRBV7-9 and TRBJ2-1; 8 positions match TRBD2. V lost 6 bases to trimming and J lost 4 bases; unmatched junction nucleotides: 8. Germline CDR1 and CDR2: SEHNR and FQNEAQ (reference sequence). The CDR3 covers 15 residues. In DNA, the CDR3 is TGTGCCAGCAGTCATAGCGGGGTCGATTACAATGAGCAGTTCTTC. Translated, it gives CASSHSGVDYNEQFF.

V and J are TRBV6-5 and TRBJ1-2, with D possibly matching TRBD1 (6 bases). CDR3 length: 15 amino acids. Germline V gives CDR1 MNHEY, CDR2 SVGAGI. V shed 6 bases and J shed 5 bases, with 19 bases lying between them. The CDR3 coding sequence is TGTGCCAGCAGCTCCGAAGGAGGAGGGGGATATGGCTACACCTTC. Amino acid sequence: CASSSEGGGGYGYTF.

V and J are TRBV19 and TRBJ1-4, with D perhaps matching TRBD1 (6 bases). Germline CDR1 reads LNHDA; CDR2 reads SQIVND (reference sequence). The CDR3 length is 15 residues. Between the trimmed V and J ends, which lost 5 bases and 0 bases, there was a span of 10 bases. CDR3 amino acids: CASSYTGTTNEKLFF. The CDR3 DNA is TGTGCCAGTAGTTATACAGGGACAACTAATGAAAAACTGTTTTTT.

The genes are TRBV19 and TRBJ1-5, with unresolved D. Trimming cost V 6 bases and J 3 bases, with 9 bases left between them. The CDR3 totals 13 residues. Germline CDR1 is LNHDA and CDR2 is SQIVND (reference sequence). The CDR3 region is CASRWENNQPQHF. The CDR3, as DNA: TGTGCCAGTAGATGGGAGAACAATCAGCCCCAGCATTTT. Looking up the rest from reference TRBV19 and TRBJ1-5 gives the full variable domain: DGGITQSPKYLFRKEGQNVTLSCEQNLNHDAMYWYRQDPGQGLRLIYYSQIVNDFQKGDIAEGYSVSREKKESFPLTVTSAQKNPTAFYLCASRWENNQPQHFGDGTRLSIL.

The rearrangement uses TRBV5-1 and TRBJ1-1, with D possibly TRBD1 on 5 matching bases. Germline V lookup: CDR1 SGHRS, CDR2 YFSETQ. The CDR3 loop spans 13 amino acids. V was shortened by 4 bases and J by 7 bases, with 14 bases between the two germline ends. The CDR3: CASSRDGPSEAFF. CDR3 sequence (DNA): TGCGCCAGCAGCAGGGACGGACCGAGTGAAGCTTTCTTT.

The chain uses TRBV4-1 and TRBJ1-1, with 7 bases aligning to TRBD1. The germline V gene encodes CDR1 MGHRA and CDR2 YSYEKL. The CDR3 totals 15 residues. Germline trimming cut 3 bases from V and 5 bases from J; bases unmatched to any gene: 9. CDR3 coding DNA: TGCGCCAGCAGCCATCCAACAGGGGTCGGGACTGAAGCTTTCTTT. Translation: CASSHPTGVGTEAFF.

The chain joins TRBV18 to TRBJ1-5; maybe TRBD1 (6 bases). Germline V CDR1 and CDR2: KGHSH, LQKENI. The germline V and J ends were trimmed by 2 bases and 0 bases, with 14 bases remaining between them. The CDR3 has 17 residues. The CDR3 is CASSPVRTENSNQPQHF. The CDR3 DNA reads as TGTGCCAGCTCACCAGTCAGGACAGAGAATAGCAATCAGCCCCAGCATTTT.

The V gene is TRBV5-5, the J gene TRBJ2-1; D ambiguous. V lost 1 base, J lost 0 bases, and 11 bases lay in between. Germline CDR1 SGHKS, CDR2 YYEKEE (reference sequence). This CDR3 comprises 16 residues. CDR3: CASSLRVPSSYNEQFF. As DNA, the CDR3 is TGTGCCAGCAGCTTGCGGGTTCCAAGCTCCTACAATGAGCAGTTCTTC.

CDR3 in DNA: TGTGCCAGCAGCCCGACAGGGCTTGAGGGCTACACCTTC. Translated, it gives CASSPTGLEGYTF. The V gene is TRBV6-5, the J gene TRBJ1-2; 7 bases agree with TRBD1. This CDR3 contains 13 residues. Unmatched junction bases numbered 9, after V lost 6 bases and J lost 8 bases. From germline, CDR1 is MNHEY and CDR2 SVGAGI.

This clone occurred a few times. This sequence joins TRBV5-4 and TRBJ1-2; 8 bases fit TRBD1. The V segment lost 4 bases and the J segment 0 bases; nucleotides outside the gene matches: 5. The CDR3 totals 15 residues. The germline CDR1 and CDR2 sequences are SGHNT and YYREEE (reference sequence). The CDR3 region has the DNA TGTGCCAGCAGCGGGACAGGTAGAGCTAACTATGGCTACACCTTC. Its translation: CASSGTGRANYGYTF.

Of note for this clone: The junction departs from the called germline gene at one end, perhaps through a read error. The CDR3: CASSQDSGRHF. DNA for the CDR3: TGCGCCAGCAGCCAAGATAGCGGTCGGCACTTC. This chain links TRBV4-1 with TRBJ2-5; possibly TRBD2 for D (6 bases). The V gene's germline CDR1 is MGHRA and CDR2 YSYEKL. The CDR3 is made up of 11 amino acids.

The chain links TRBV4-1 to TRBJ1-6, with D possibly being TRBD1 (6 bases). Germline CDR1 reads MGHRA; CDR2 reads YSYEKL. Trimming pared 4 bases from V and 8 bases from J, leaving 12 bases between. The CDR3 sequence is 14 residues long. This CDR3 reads CASSPADRDSPLHF. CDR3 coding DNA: TGCGCCAGCAGCCCAGCGGACAGAGATTCACCCCTCCACTTT.

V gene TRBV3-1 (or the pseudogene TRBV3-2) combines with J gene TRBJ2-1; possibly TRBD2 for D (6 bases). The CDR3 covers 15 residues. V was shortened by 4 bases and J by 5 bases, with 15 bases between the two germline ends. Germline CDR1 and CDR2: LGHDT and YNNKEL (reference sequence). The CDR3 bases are TGTGCCAGCAGCCTCCCGGGACTCCTGAACAATGAGCAGTTCTTC. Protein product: CASSLPGLLNNEQFF.

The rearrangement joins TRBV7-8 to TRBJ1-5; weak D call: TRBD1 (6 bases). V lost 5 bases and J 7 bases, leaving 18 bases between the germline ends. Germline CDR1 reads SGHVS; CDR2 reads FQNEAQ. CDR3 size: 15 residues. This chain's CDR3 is CASSDGKNRDQPQHF. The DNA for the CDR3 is TGTGCCAGCAGCGACGGAAAAAACAGGGACCAGCCCCAGCATTTT.

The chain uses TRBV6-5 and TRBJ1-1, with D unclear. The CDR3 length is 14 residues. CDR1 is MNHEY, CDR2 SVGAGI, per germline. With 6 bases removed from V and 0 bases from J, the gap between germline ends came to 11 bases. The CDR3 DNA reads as TGTGCCAGCAGCCTCGGACGGCTGAACACTGAAGCTTTCTTT. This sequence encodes CASSLGRLNTEAFF.

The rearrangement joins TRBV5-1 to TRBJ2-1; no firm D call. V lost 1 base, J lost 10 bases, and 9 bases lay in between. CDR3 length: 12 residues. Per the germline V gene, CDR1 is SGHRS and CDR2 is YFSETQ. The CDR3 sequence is CASSLTGLEQFF. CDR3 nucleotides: TGCGCCAGCAGCTTGACGGGTTTGGAGCAGTTCTTC.